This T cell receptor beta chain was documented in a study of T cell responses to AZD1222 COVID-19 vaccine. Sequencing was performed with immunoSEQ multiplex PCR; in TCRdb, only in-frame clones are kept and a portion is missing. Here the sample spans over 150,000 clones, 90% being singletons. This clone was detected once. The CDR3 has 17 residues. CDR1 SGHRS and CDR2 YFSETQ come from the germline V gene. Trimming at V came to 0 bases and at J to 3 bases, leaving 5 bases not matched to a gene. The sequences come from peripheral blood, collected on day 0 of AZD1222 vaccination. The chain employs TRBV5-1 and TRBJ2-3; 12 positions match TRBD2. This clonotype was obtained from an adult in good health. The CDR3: CASSLGYGTSGTDTQYF. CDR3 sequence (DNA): TGCGCCAGCAGCTTGGGTTATGGGACTAGCGGGACAGATACGCAGTATTTT.